The sequence of this T cell receptor (beta chain) was determined in a study of cytomegalovirus exposure and HLA in healthy donors. Study-level results: With high specificity and sensitivity, the classifier reportedly diagnosed cytomegalovirus status. More clonal expansion characterized HLA-associated TCR beta chains than equally common others in a later analysis. HLA allele associations emerged for roughly 17,000 TCR beta sequences in a later analysis, at 0.05 false discovery rate.

It was with 60 Vbeta and 13 Jbeta primers that the PCR ran. Profiling relied on immunoSEQ multiplex PCR, and the TCRdb table lists in-frame clones only, not all of them. The sample lists 74,000 or so clones, under 85% occurring once. As regards this clone: Its specificity is not known.

V lost 7 bases and J 5 bases, leaving 17 bases between the germline ends. The germline gives CDR1 SQVTM, CDR2 ANQGSEA. The CDR3 has 14 amino acids. What was sequenced was PBMCs. V gene TRBV29-1 combines with J gene TRBJ2-2; a weak D match, TRBD2 (6 bases). The origin of this receptor is a woman between 40 and 55 years old in good health and CMV-seropositive. The chain's CDR3 is CSALVGGWTGELFF. CDR3 DNA sequence: TGCAGCGCCTTGGTGGGGGGATGGACCGGGGAGCTGTTTTTT.